A single sample gave rise to the 8 T cell receptor beta chains below, sequenced in a study of blood T cell repertoires in COVID-19. Assay used: immunoSEQ multiplex PCR; TCRdb lists only in-frame clones, some missing. The table shows approximately 50,000 clones, with about 91% occurring only once. Sequenced material: peripheral blood. Receptor source: a man aged 45-60 years with active COVID-19.

V gene TRBV6-5 combines with J gene TRBJ2-1, with a weak D call TRBD2 (8 bases). V was clipped by 7 bases and J by 13 bases, with 26 bases between them. The CDR3 consists of 15 residues. Per the germline V gene, CDR1 is MNHEY and CDR2 is SVGAGI. In DNA, the CDR3 is TGTGCCAGCAAAGAGACAGGGAGTGGCGCGGGGGGACAGTTCTTC. Translated, it gives CASKETGSGAGGQFF.

This sequence joins TRBV19 and TRBJ2-2; 7 nucleotides line up with TRBD1. This CDR3 has 16 residues. Germline V gene lookup returns CDR1 LNHDA and CDR2 SQIVND (reference sequence). The CDR3 bases are TGTGCTTGTGAGAGAGGGGGCTTCCTGAACACCGGGGAGCTGTTTTTT. Translating gives CACERGGFLNTGELFF.

J is TRBJ2-3 and V is TRBV5-1, with a weak D call TRBD2 (5 bases). The germline V and J ends were trimmed by 4 bases and 0 bases, with 12 bases remaining between them. The CDR3 is 15 amino acids. The germline CDR1 and CDR2 sequences are SGHRS and YFSETQ. The chain's CDR3 is CASSLKRGSTDTQYF. For the CDR3, the DNA is TGCGCCAGCAGCCTGAAACGAGGGAGCACAGATACGCAGTATTTT.

The gene calls are TRBV27 and TRBJ1-1; perhaps TRBD1 as D (6 bases). V lost 2 bases, J lost 1 base, and 8 bases lay in between. CDR3 size: 14 residues. CDR1 is MNHEY and CDR2 is SMNVEV in the germline V gene (reference sequence). CDR3 DNA: TGTGCCAGCAGTTTACAGGGGAAGAACACTGAAGCTTTCTTT. It is translated as CASSLQGKNTEAFF.

The J gene is TRBJ2-1, the V gene TRBV9, with D unresolved. The V end lost 0 bases, the J end lost 1 base, and 8 bases lay between the germline ends. Per germline, CDR1 SGDLS and CDR2 YYNGEE. This CDR3 is built from 15 residues. DNA of the CDR3: TGTGCCAGCAGCGTAGGCGATAGTTCCTACAATGAGCAGTTCTTC. Translating it yields CASSVGDSSYNEQFF.

This chain joins TRBV6-4 and TRBJ2-1; D might be TRBD1 (5 bases). Trimming left V 0 bases short and J 4 bases short, with 10 bases between. The CDR3 runs to 15 residues. Germline V lookup: CDR1 MRHNA, CDR2 SNTAGT. CDR3 sequence reads: CASSDSKGDYNEQFF. CDR3 DNA: TGTGCCAGCAGTGACTCGAAAGGGGATTACAATGAGCAGTTCTTC.

This clone was seen once. The chain recombines TRBV6-4 with TRBJ2-7, with 7 bases aligning to TRBD2. Germline V lookup: CDR1 MRHNA, CDR2 SNTAGT. The CDR3 contains 14 residues. V was pared by 5 bases and J by 3 bases, with 7 bases of the junction left unmatched. The CDR3 sequence: CASSPEAGSYEQYF. In nucleotides, the CDR3 is TGTGCCAGCAGTCCGGAAGCGGGGAGCTACGAGCAGTACTTC.

The J gene is TRBJ2-7, the V gene TRBV28; 10 nucleotides match TRBD1. V was clipped by 1 base and J by 6 bases; unmatched bases: 18. Per the germline V gene, CDR1 is MDHEN and CDR2 is SYDVKM. This CDR3 is built from 19 residues. CDR3 DNA: TGTGCCAGCAGTTTATCGGGGCGCATTGTGGGGACAGGGGCTGGCGAGCAGTACTTC. Translation gives CASSLSGRIVGTGAGEQYF.